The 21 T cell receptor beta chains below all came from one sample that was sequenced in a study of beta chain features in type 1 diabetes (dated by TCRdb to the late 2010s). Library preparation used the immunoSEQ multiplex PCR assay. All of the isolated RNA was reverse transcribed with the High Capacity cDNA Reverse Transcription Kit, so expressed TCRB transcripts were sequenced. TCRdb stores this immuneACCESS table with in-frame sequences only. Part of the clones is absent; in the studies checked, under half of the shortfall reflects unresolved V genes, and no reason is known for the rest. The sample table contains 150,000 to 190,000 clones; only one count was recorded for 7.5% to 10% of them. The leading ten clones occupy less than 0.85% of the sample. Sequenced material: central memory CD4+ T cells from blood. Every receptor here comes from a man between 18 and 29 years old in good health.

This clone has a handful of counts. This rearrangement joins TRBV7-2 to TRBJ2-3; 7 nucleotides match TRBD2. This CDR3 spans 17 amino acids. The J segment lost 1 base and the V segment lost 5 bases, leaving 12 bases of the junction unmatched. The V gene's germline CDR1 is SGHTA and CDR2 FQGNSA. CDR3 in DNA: TGTGCCAGCAGCAATGGGTGGGGGAGGGCTGGCACAGATACGCAGTATTTT. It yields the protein CASSNGWGRAGTDTQYF.

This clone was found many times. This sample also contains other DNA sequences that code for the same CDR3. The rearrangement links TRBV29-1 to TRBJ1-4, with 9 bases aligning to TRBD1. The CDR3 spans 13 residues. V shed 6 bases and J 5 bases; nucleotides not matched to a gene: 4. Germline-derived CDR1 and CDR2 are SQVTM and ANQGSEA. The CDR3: CSVLGTGNEKLFF. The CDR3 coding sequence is TGCAGCGTCCTAGGGACAGGGAATGAAAAACTGTTTTTT. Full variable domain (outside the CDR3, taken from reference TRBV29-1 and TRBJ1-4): SAVISQKPSRDICQRGTSLTIQCQVDSQVTMMFWYRQQPGQSLTLIATANQGSEATYESGFVIDKFPISRPNLTFSTLTVSNMSPEDSSIYLCSVLGTGNEKLFFGSGTQLSVL.

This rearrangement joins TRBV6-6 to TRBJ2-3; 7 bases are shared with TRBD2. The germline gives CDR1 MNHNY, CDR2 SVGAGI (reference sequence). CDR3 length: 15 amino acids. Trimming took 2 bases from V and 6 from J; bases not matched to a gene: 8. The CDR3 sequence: CASSYGLAGGDTQYF. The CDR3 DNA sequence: TGTGCCAGCAGTTACGGATTAGCGGGTGGGGATACGCAGTATTTT.

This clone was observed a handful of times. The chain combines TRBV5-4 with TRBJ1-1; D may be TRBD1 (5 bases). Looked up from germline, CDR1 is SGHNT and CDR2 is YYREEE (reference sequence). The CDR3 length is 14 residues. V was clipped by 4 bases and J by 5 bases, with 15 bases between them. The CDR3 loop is CASSAGGVITEAFF. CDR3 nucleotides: TGTGCCAGCAGCGCCGGAGGGGTCATAACTGAAGCTTTCTTT.

CDR3 loop: CASSLAGTRTTYEQYF. CDR3 bases: TGTGCCAGCAGCTTAGCGGGGACTAGGACTACCTACGAGCAGTACTTC. V is TRBV7-6 and J is TRBJ2-7, with TRBD2 identical over 8 bases. Per the germline V gene, CDR1 is SGHVS and CDR2 is FNYEAQ. The CDR3 is made up of 16 amino acids. With V trimmed by 0 bases and J by 2 bases, 6 bases remained unmatched.

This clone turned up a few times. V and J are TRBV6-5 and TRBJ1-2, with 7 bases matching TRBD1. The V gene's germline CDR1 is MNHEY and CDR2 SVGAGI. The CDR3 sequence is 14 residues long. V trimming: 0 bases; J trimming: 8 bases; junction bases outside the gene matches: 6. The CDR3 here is CASSYSRGLGGYTF. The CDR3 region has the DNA TGTGCCAGCAGTTACTCGAGGGGGCTCGGGGGCTACACCTTC.

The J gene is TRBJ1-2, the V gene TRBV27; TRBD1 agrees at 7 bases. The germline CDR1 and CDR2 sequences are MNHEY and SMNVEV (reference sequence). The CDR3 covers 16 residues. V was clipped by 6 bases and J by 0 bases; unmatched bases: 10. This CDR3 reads CASSRQGGEPNYGYTF. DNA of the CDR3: TGTGCCAGCAGCCGACAGGGAGGAGAACCTAACTATGGCTACACCTTC.

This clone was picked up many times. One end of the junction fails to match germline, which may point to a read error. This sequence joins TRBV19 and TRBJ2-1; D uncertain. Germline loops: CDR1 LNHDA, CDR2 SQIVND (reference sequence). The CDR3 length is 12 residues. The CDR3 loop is CASSYIYKEQFF. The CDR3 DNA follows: TGTGCCAGTAGTTATATTTACAAGGAGCAGTTCTTC.

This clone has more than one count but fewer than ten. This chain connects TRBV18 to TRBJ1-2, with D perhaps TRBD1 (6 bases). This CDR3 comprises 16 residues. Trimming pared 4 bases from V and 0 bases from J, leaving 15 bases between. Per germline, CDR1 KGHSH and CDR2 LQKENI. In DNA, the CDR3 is TGTGCCAGCTCACGCCTCGGGACAAACTCTAACTATGGCTACACCTTC. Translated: CASSRLGTNSNYGYTF.

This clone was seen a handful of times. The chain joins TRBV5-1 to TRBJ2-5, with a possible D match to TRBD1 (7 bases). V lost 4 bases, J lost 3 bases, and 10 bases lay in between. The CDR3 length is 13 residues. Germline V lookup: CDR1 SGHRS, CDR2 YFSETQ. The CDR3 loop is CASSRGTEETQYF. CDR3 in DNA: TGCGCCAGCAGCCGCGGGACAGAAGAGACCCAGTACTTC.

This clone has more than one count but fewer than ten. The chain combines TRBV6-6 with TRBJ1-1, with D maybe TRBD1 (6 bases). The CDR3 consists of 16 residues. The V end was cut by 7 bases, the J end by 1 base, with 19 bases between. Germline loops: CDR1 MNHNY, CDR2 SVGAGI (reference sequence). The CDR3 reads CASTGGQRGTNTEAFF. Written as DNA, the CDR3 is TGTGCCAGCACGGGGGGGCAAAGAGGGACGAACACTGAAGCTTTCTTT.

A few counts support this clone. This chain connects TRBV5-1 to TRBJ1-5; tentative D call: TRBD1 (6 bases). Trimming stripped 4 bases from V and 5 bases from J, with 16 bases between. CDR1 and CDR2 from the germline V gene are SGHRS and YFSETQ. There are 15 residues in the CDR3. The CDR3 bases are TGCGCCAGCAGCCCTATTCCAGGGGAACATCAGCCCCAGCATTTT. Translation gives CASSPIPGEHQPQHF.

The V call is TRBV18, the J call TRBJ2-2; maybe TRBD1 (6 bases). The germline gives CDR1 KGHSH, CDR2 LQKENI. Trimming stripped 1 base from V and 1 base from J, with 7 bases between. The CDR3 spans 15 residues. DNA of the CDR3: TGTGCCAGCTCACCACAAGGGGGGAACACCGGGGAGCTGTTTTTT. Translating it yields CASSPQGGNTGELFF.

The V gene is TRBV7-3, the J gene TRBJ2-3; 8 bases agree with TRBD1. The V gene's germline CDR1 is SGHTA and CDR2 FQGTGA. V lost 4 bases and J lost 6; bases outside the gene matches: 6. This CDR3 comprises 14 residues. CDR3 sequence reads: CASSSGTGGDTQYF. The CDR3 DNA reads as TGTGCCAGCAGCTCCGGGACAGGAGGGGATACGCAGTATTTT.

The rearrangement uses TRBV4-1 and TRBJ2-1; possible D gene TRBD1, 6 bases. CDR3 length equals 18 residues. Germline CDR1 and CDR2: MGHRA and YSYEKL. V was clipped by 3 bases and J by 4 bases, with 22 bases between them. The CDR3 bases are TGCGCCAGCAGCCAGAACAGGGTACGAGGGCGGCGATACAATGAGCAGTTCTTC. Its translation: CASSQNRVRGRRYNEQFF.

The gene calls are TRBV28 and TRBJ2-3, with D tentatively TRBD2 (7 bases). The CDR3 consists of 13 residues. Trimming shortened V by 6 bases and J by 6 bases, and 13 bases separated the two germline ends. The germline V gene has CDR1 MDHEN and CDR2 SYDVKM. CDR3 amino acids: CASSRSGGDTQYF. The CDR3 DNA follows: TGTGCCAGCAGCCGATCGGGGGGCGATACGCAGTATTTT. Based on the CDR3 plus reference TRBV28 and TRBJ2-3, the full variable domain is DVKVTQSSRYLVKRTGEKVFLECVQDMDHENMFWYRQDPGLGLRLIYFSYDVKMKEKGDIPEGYSVSREKKERFSLILESASTNQTSMYLCASSRSGGDTQYFGPGTRLTVL.

The CDR3 reads CASSLSSGNNQPQHF. The CDR3 nucleotides are TGCGCCAGCAGCTTGAGTTCAGGGAACAATCAGCCCCAGCATTTT. V and J are TRBV5-1 and TRBJ1-5; weak D call: TRBD1 (5 bases). The CDR3 loop spans 15 amino acids. Germline CDR1 and CDR2: SGHRS and YFSETQ. V lost 1 base, J lost 3 bases, and 11 bases lay in between. Using reference TRBV5-1 and TRBJ1-5 for the parts outside the CDR3, the full variable domain is KAGVTQTPRYLIKTRGQQVTLSCSPISGHRSVSWYQQTPGQGLQFLFEYFSETQRNKGNFPGRFSGRQFSNSRSEMNVSTLELGDSALYLCASSLSSGNNQPQHFGDGTRLSIL.

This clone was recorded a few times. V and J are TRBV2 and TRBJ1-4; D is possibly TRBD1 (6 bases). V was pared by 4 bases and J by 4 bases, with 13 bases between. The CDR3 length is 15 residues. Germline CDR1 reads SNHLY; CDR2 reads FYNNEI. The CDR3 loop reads CASSAGGRVNEKLFF. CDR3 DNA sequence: TGTGCCAGCAGTGCGGGGGGCAGGGTTAATGAAAAACTGTTTTTT.

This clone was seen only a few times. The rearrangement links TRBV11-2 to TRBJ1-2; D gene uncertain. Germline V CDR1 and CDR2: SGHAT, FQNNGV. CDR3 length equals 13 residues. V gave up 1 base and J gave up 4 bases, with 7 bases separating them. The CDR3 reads CASSLAQAYGYTF. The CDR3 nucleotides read TGTGCCAGCAGCTTAGCGCAGGCCTATGGCTACACCTTC.

DNA of the CDR3: TGTGCCAGTAGGACAGGGGGCGCGTCCGTCGATTCACCCCTCCACTTT. It encodes CASRTGGASVDSPLHF. This chain uses TRBV19 with TRBJ1-6; 10 nucleotides agree with TRBD1. V lost 6 bases and J lost 8; bases outside the gene matches: 10. Germline V gene lookup returns CDR1 LNHDA and CDR2 SQIVND (reference sequence). This CDR3 contains 16 residues.

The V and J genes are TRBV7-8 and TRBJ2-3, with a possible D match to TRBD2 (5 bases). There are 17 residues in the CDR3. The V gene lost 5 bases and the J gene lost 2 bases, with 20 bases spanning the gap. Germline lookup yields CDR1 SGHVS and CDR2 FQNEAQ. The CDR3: CASSKEGIGLSTDTQYF. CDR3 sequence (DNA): TGTGCCAGCAGCAAAGAGGGCATTGGGCTTTCCACAGATACGCAGTATTTT. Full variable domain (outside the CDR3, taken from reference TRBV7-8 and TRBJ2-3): GAGVSQSPRYKVAKRGQDVALRCDPISGHVSLFWYQQALGQGPEFLTYFQNEAQLDKSGLPSDRFFAERPEGSVSTLKIQRTQQEDSAVYLCASSKEGIGLSTDTQYFGPGTRLTVL.